Listed below are T cell receptor beta chains from one sample, sequenced in a study of T cell repertoires in ileal Crohn's disease. Method: immunoSEQ multiplex PCR; TCRdb's copy keeps in-frame clones and lacks some. The data contain about 9,600 clones, more than 65% of them singletons. Sequenced sample: ileal tissue. These TCRs come from an adult with Crohn's disease. The conserved cysteine and the conserved F or W are not part of the CDR3 here.

j_call | v_call | cdr3_aa
TRBJ1-5 | TRBV28 | ASSLWAGSINQPQH
TRBJ1-1 | TRBV7-2 | ASSLFPTGDTEAF
TRBJ1-1 | TRBV7-8 | ASSLSRQITEAF
TRBJ2-5 | TRBV11-3 | ASSLEGGIDAETQY
TRBJ2-2 | TRBV7-2 | ASRWGGAGELF
TRBJ1-2 | TRBV7-9 | ASLEDRAFYGYT
TRBJ1-1 | TRBV9 | ASSHGGLNTEAF
TRBJ1-3 | TRBV30 | AWSKDLLSSGNTIY
TRBJ1-6 | TRBV9 | ASSVGWETASPLH
TRBJ2-7 | TRBV28 | ASSSSSGRLYEQY
TRBJ2-6 | TRBV15 | ATSSSQEALSGANVLT
TRBJ1-3 | TRBV28 | ASSSEGASGNTIY